Included here is one T cell receptor beta chain sequence, with context. These data are taken from a study of CD8 T cells in Susac syndrome. About the research overall: Within the group of sequenced Susac syndrome patients, five or six had active disease and 8 or 9 were in remission.

V lost 3 bases, J lost 5 bases, and 13 bases lay in between. The V gene's germline CDR1 is KGHDR and CDR2 SFDVKD. CDR3 length equals 15 residues. When the RNA was reverse transcribed, random hexamers were used with an input of 0.5 to 1 ug. MiXCR, run by TCRdb on the immunoSEQ multiplex PCR reads, gives a single entry per CDR3 protein. The sample holds around 170,000 distinct CDR3 sequences, around 95% seen once. Sequencing targeted TCR beta in blood CD8+ and CD4+ T cells. The chain combines TRBV24-1 with TRBJ2-1; D is unclear. This TCR came from a human donor with Susac syndrome. Sequencing was carried out using CD4+ T cells from PBMCs. CDR3 residues: CATSDSRAKHNEQFF. The CDR3, as DNA: TGTGCCACCAGTGATAGTAGGGCTAAACACAATGAGCAGTTCTTC.